These 26 T cell receptor beta chains came from one sample sequenced in a study of PD-1 blockade in mismatch repair-deficient tumors. TCRdb's table, derived via immunoSEQ multiplex PCR, lists solely in-frame clones and lacks some. The repertoire holds tens of thousands of clones, around 73% seen once, with about 5% in the top ten. The sample was peripheral blood, taken 2 weeks after starting pembrolizumab. The origin of the receptors is an adult with mismatch repair-deficient cancer.

CDR3 sequence (DNA): TGTGCCAGCAGCTTAGGGACAGGGGGAGCGACCGGGGAGCTGTTTTTT. This gives the protein CASSLGTGGATGELFF. The chain couples TRBV7-2 to TRBJ2-2, with 10 nucleotides matching TRBD1. The CDR3 consists of 16 residues. Trimming took 1 base from V and 5 from J; bases not matched to a gene: 4. CDR1 and CDR2 from the germline V gene are SGHTA and FQGNSA.

This clone was detected only a few times. The V gene is TRBV30, the J gene TRBJ1-1, with a possible D match to TRBD1 (6 bases). The V end was cut by 5 bases, the J end by 8 bases, with 12 bases between. Germline V lookup: CDR1 GTSNPN, CDR2 SVGIG (reference sequence). The CDR3 length is 11 residues. The CDR3 loop is CAWSLRGEAFF. The CDR3 coding sequence is TGTGCCTGGTCCCTGAGGGGGGAAGCTTTCTTT. The full variable domain, with the rest looked up from reference TRBV30 and TRBJ1-1, is SQTIHQWPATLVQPVGSPLSLECTVEGTSNPNLYWYRQAAGRGLQLLFYSVGIGQISSEVPQNLSASRPQDRQFILSSKKLLLSDSGFYLCAWSLRGEAFFGQGTRLTVV.

This clone came up once. The chain combines TRBV10-3 with TRBJ2-5; TRBD1 or TRBD2 may be the D gene (6 bases each). This CDR3 contains 14 residues. The germline CDR1 and CDR2 sequences are ENHRY and SYGVKD. V lost 2 bases to trimming and J lost 2 bases, with 9 bases between them. The CDR3 region has the DNA TGTGCCATCAGTGAGAGGGGGGCACAAGAGACCCAGTACTTC. This encodes CAISERGAQETQYF.

CDR3 protein: CASGRGAGANVLTF. The CDR3 bases are TGTGCCAGCGGCAGGGGAGCCGGGGCCAACGTCCTGACTTTC. The rearrangement links TRBV2 to TRBJ2-6; the D gene is possibly TRBD1 (6 bases). The CDR3 runs 14 residues. The ends were cut back, 8 bases at V and 4 bases at J, with 12 bases in the middle. Germline CDR1 and CDR2: SNHLY and FYNNEI. Supplemented by reference TRBV2 and TRBJ2-6, the full variable domain reads EPEVTQTPSHQVTQMGQEVILRCVPISNHLYFYWYRQILGQKVEFLVSFYNNEISEKSEIFDDQFSVERPDGSNFTLKIRSTKLEDSAMYFCASGRGAGANVLTFGAGSRLTVL.

In this sample, this clone turned up a few times. V usage is TRBV10-3 and J usage is TRBJ2-7; D might be TRBD2 (6 bases). V lost 0 bases, J lost 9 bases, and 12 bases lay in between. Germline CDR1 reads ENHRY; CDR2 reads SYGVKD. This CDR3 is 13 amino acids long. The CDR3 reads CAISESGSGVQYF. The CDR3 DNA is TGTGCCATCAGTGAGTCGGGTAGCGGTGTGCAGTACTTC.

This chain connects TRBV19 to TRBJ2-5; perhaps TRBD2 as D (6 bases). The CDR3 has 14 amino acids. The germline CDR1 and CDR2 sequences are LNHDA and SQIVND (reference sequence). V lost 3 bases and J 3 bases, leaving 11 bases between the germline ends. CDR3 loop: CASSITWREETQYF. CDR3 DNA sequence: TGTGCCAGTAGTATCACGTGGAGGGAAGAGACCCAGTACTTC.

This clone was observed a handful of times. The chain is built from TRBV28 and TRBJ2-7; D not resolved. Per the germline V gene, CDR1 is MDHEN and CDR2 is SYDVKM. CDR3 length: 11 residues. The ends were cut back, 1 base at V and 6 bases at J, with 4 bases in the middle. The CDR3 is CASSLLREQYF. The CDR3, as DNA: TGTGCCAGCAGTTTATTACGCGAGCAGTACTTC.

J is TRBJ2-1 and V is TRBV20-1; D gene ambiguous. V shed 8 bases and J shed 8 bases, with 13 bases lying between them. Germline V lookup: CDR1 DFQATT, CDR2 SNEGSKA (reference sequence). There are 11 residues in the CDR3. For the CDR3, the DNA is TGCAGTCCTGAGTTCCTCGATGAGCAGTTCTTC. It is translated as CSPEFLDEQFF.

The V and J genes are TRBV7-2 and TRBJ1-2; no clear D gene. V lost 1 base and J 2 bases, leaving 11 bases between the germline ends. The CDR3 spans 15 residues. From germline, CDR1 is SGHTA and CDR2 FQGNSA. The CDR3 protein is CASSLEVTHNYGYTF. The CDR3 nucleotides read TGTGCCAGCAGCTTAGAAGTGACCCACAACTATGGCTACACCTTC.

This chain connects TRBV4-3 to TRBJ2-7, with D possibly matching TRBD2 (6 bases). The CDR3 covers 13 residues. CDR1 is LGHNA and CDR2 is YSLEER in the germline V gene. The V end was cut by 4 bases, the J end by 5 bases, with 12 bases between. The CDR3 loop is CASSRLASDEQYF. CDR3 coding DNA: TGCGCCAGCAGCCGGCTAGCGAGTGACGAGCAGTACTTC.

The chain couples TRBV18 to TRBJ1-2; D is ambiguous. The CDR3 spans 15 residues. Trimming pared 2 bases from V and 5 bases from J, leaving 15 bases between. Germline assignment: CDR1 KGHSH and CDR2 LQKENI. The CDR3 DNA reads TGTGCCAGCTCACCAACGTCACGGCTACCTTATGGCTACACCTTC. It codes for CASSPTSRLPYGYTF.

This clone was seen just once. The chain is built from TRBV18 and TRBJ2-3; D possibly uses TRBD1 or TRBD2 (5 bases each). V gave up 3 bases and J gave up 6 bases, with 7 bases separating them. In germline, CDR1 is KGHSH, CDR2 LQKENI. This CDR3 has 12 residues. Here the CDR3 reads CASSPGADTQYF. In nucleotides, the CDR3 is TGTGCCAGCTCACCCGGGGCGGATACGCAGTATTTT.

The CDR3 is CASSQDPGTSGSLYNEQFF. The CDR3 region has the DNA TGCGCCAGCAGCCAAGACCCGGGGACTAGCGGGTCACTCTACAATGAGCAGTTCTTC. The V call is TRBV4-1, the J call TRBJ2-1; 12 bases line up with TRBD2. J was trimmed by 3 bases and V by 0 bases; bases with no gene match: 9. Germline CDR1 is MGHRA and CDR2 is YSYEKL. The CDR3 has 19 amino acids.

This chain links TRBV2 with TRBJ1-1; D perhaps matches TRBD1 (5 bases). Looked up from germline, CDR1 is SNHLY and CDR2 is FYNNEI. This CDR3 spans 11 amino acids. Trimming pared 6 bases from V and 8 bases from J, leaving 10 bases between. The CDR3 sequence: CASRGGSEAFF. CDR3 sequence (DNA): TGTGCCAGCAGGGGGGGGTCGGAAGCTTTCTTT. Using reference TRBV2 and TRBJ1-1 for the parts outside the CDR3, the full variable domain is EPEVTQTPSHQVTQMGQEVILRCVPISNHLYFYWYRQILGQKVEFLVSFYNNEISEKSEIFDDQFSVERPDGSNFTLKIRSTKLEDSAMYFCASRGGSEAFFGQGTRLTVV.

Only one count was recorded for this clone. The chain employs TRBV7-2 and TRBJ2-1; the D is unclear. The CDR3 loop spans 16 amino acids. The V and J ends lost 0 bases and 3 bases respectively, with 12 bases between them. From germline, CDR1 is SGHTA and CDR2 FQGNSA. CDR3 sequence reads: CASSLASGRSYNEQFF. DNA for the CDR3: TGTGCCAGCAGCTTAGCCTCCGGACGGAGCTACAATGAGCAGTTCTTC.

The table lists this clone with a count of one. The genes are TRBV5-1 and TRBJ2-3, with 9 bases lining up with TRBD2. CDR3 length: 19 residues. Trimming removed 3 bases from V and 3 bases from J; junction bases left unmatched: 17. Germline V gene lookup returns CDR1 SGHRS and CDR2 YFSETQ. CDR3 sequence (DNA): TGCGCCAGCAGCTGGCGGGTAGGAGGGAGCGGGAGGTCGACAGATACGCAGTATTTT. It translates to CASSWRVGGSGRSTDTQYF. The entire variable domain, with the rest obtained from reference TRBV5-1 and TRBJ2-3, is as follows: KAGVTQTPRYLIKTRGQQVTLSCSPISGHRSVSWYQQTPGQGLQFLFEYFSETQRNKGNFPGRFSGRQFSNSRSEMNVSTLELGDSALYLCASSWRVGGSGRSTDTQYFGPGTRLTVL.

This clone was picked up a small number of times. This chain joins TRBV14 and TRBJ1-2; 7 positions agree with TRBD1. CDR3 length: 14 amino acids. J lost 4 bases, V lost 0 bases, and 2 bases had no gene match. Germline V gives CDR1 SGHDN, CDR2 FVKESK. CDR3 DNA sequence: TGTGCCAGCAGCCAAGAGGGACAGCGCTATGGCTACACCTTC. Translating gives CASSQEGQRYGYTF.

The rearrangement uses TRBV10-3 and TRBJ2-1; 9 bases are a match to TRBD2. This CDR3 contains 14 residues. V was pared by 4 bases and J by 6 bases, with 4 bases of the junction left unmatched. CDR1 is ENHRY and CDR2 is SYGVKD in the germline V gene. CDR3 nucleotides: TGTGCCATCAGTGGTGGCGGGAGGGCCAATGAGCAGTTCTTC. This encodes CAISGGGRANEQFF.

This clone is medium-sized (0.01 to 0.1%) by share. This CDR3 reads CASSFGGADTQYF. The CDR3, as DNA: TGTGCCAGCAGCTTTGGGGGTGCCGATACGCAGTATTTT. This chain joins TRBV7-3 and TRBJ2-3; D may correspond to TRBD1 or TRBD2 (5 bases each). Trimming removed 3 bases at V and 6 bases at J, with 10 bases between. The length of the CDR3 is 13 residues. Germline V gene data show CDR1 as SGHTA and CDR2 as FQGTGA.

V and J are TRBV4-1 and TRBJ2-2; D is undetermined. Germline lookup yields CDR1 MGHRA and CDR2 YSYEKL. Trimming removed 4 bases at V and 3 bases at J, with 9 bases between. This CDR3 contains 14 residues. CDR3 in amino acids: CASSLLFYTGELFF. CDR3 bases: TGCGCCAGCAGCCTGCTTTTCTACACCGGGGAGCTGTTTTTT.

This chain joins TRBV19 and TRBJ1-1; no reliable D call. CDR1 LNHDA and CDR2 SQIVND come from the germline V gene (reference sequence). The CDR3 has 13 amino acids. Trimming pared 7 bases from V and 0 bases from J, leaving 9 bases between. The CDR3 is CASIRSMNTEAFF. The DNA of the CDR3 is TGTGCCAGTATTAGGAGCATGAACACTGAAGCTTTCTTT.

J is TRBJ2-1 and V is TRBV7-2; D is perhaps TRBD1 (6 bases). The germline V gene encodes CDR1 SGHTA and CDR2 FQGNSA. V gave up 7 bases and J gave up 0 bases, with 13 bases separating them. There are 15 residues in the CDR3. The CDR3 is CASTREGVSYNEQFF. The CDR3 region has the DNA TGTGCCAGCACTAGAGAGGGGGTCTCCTACAATGAGCAGTTCTTC.

The chain combines TRBV28 with TRBJ1-4, with D possibly being TRBD1 (6 bases). V lost 5 bases and J 5 bases, leaving 15 bases between the germline ends. CDR3 length: 15 residues. Looked up from germline, CDR1 is MDHEN and CDR2 is SYDVKM. The CDR3 coding sequence is TGTGCCAGCAGTGCTACAGGGTTGGGGAATGAAAAACTGTTTTTT. This translates into CASSATGLGNEKLFF.

This clone showed up just a few times. This same CDR3 is encoded by further DNA sequences in the sample. The V call is TRBV4-1, the J call TRBJ2-2; D remains unclear. Germline CDR1 and CDR2: MGHRA and YSYEKL. Deletions cut 0 bases from V and 6 bases from J, with 5 bases between. This CDR3 is 13 amino acids long. The CDR3 bases are TGCGCCAGCAGCCAAGATCTGGCCGGGGAGCTGTTTTTT. It codes for CASSQDLAGELFF.

The chain couples TRBV5-1 to TRBJ1-2; a weak D match, TRBD1 (5 bases). CDR3 length: 13 residues. Germline V gene lookup returns CDR1 SGHRS and CDR2 YFSETQ. Trimming left V 0 bases short and J 8 bases short, with 11 bases between. The CDR3 DNA sequence: TGCGCCAGCAGCTTGGTGGGGACGAGAGGCTACACCTTC. Its translation: CASSLVGTRGYTF.

The chain joins TRBV7-9 to TRBJ1-2; D ambiguous. V lost 2 bases, J lost 5 bases, and 6 bases lay in between. Germline CDR1 is SEHNR and CDR2 is FQNEAQ (reference sequence). This CDR3 is built from 12 residues. CDR3 bases: TGTGCCAGCAGCTTACTTGGATATGGCTACACCTTC. Translation gives CASSLLGYGYTF.